This passage covers 18 T cell receptor beta chains from one sample sequenced in a study of shared clonotypes between healthy human individuals. Profiled with immunoSEQ multiplex PCR; TCRdb holds only in-frame clones, not every one. The data contain 2 million to 2.5 million clones, roughly 92% of them singletons. The sample comprised naive CD4+ T cells from PBMCs. The subset is: CD45RA+ positively selected. Source of these receptors: a young man in good health. Some clones in this sample may be carry-over from other donors' samples.

The gene calls are TRBV28 and TRBJ1-1; D is uncertain. V was pared by 3 bases and J by 6 bases, with 23 bases between. The CDR3 contains 17 residues. CDR1 and CDR2 from the germline V gene are MDHEN and SYDVKM. CDR3 bases: TGTGCCAGCAGTTTCCTCCCATCCTGGTTCCAGGTCCCTGAAGCTTTCTTT. It specifies CASSFLPSWFQVPEAFF.

This clone showed up just once. The chain is built from TRBV4-1 and TRBJ1-6; 9 bases match TRBD1. V trimming: 1 base; J trimming: 6 bases; junction bases outside the gene matches: 10. Per germline, CDR1 MGHRA and CDR2 YSYEKL. CDR3 length: 18 residues. This chain's CDR3 is CASSQASRQGGFNSPLHF. CDR3 bases: TGCGCCAGCAGCCAAGCTTCGCGACAGGGGGGTTTTAATTCACCCCTCCACTTT.

The chain recombines TRBV4-1 with TRBJ2-7; 8 positions match TRBD1. The ends lost 2 bases at V and 7 bases at J; junction bases unmatched: 10. Germline values: CDR1 MGHRA, CDR2 YSYEKL. This CDR3 region has 15 residues. CDR3 nucleotides: TGCGCCAGCAGCCAATCAAGGACAGGGCCGGGGGAGCAGTACTTC. The encoded protein is CASSQSRTGPGEQYF.

The sample holds a few counts of this clone. The rearrangement uses TRBV5-5 and TRBJ1-1; D gene uncertain. This CDR3 is 15 amino acids long. V was pared by 0 bases and J by 0 bases, with 9 bases between. Germline V gene lookup returns CDR1 SGHKS and CDR2 YYEKEE (reference sequence). CDR3: CASSLVVGMNTEAFF. In nucleotides, the CDR3 is TGTGCCAGCAGCTTGGTGGTGGGCATGAACACTGAAGCTTTCTTT.

The rearrangement joins TRBV7-9 to TRBJ2-2, with 11 bases matching TRBD1. Germline CDR1 and CDR2: SEHNR and FQNEAQ (reference sequence). The CDR3 sequence is 15 residues long. V shed 5 bases and J 6 bases; nucleotides not matched to a gene: 5. The CDR3 sequence is CASSVPGQGAGELFF. In nucleotides, the CDR3 is TGTGCCAGCAGCGTTCCGGGACAGGGGGCCGGGGAGCTGTTTTTT.

The chain joins TRBV19 to TRBJ1-5, with 7 bases that match TRBD1. The CDR3 spans 14 residues. V gave up 5 bases and J gave up 5 bases; unmatched junction bases: 6. Germline-derived CDR1 and CDR2 are LNHDA and SQIVND (reference sequence). This CDR3 reads CASSQGQLYQPQHF. DNA of the CDR3: TGTGCCAGTAGTCAGGGACAGCTCTATCAGCCCCAGCATTTT.

This chain connects TRBV19 to TRBJ1-2, with TRBD1 matching 10 bases. The V segment lost 6 bases and the J segment 4 bases; nucleotides outside the gene matches: 5. The CDR3 is 14 residues long. Germline V gene lookup returns CDR1 LNHDA and CDR2 SQIVND (reference sequence). CDR3 amino acids: CASSSDRGLYGYTF. DNA of the CDR3: TGTGCCAGTAGCAGCGACAGGGGGCTCTATGGCTACACCTTC.

As concerns this clone: This sample includes further DNA sequences coding for the same CDR3. V gene TRBV5-1 combines with J gene TRBJ2-5, with 8 nucleotides matching TRBD2. There are 14 residues in the CDR3. The germline CDR1 and CDR2 sequences are SGHRS and YFSETQ. The J segment lost 4 bases and the V segment lost 4 bases, leaving 6 bases of the junction unmatched. This chain's CDR3 is CASSPGGAGETQYF. Written as DNA, the CDR3 is TGCGCCAGCAGCCCGGGAGGGGCGGGAGAGACCCAGTACTTC.

Turning to this clone: Distinct nucleotide sequences in the sample also encode this CDR3. The chain combines TRBV29-1 with TRBJ2-3; a possible D gene is TRBD1 (5 bases). Trimming stripped 5 bases from V and 4 bases from J, with 10 bases between. Looked up from germline, CDR1 is SQVTM and CDR2 is ANQGSEA. The CDR3 runs 12 residues. The DNA for the CDR3 is TGCAGCGTTCTCCAGGGTGCAGATACGCAGTATTTT. This translates into CSVLQGADTQYF.

The genes are TRBV7-2 and TRBJ2-4; perhaps TRBD2 as D (7 bases). CDR3 length equals 17 residues. CDR1 SGHTA and CDR2 FQGNSA come from the germline V gene. Trimming pared 0 bases from V and 5 bases from J, leaving 17 bases between. The CDR3: CASSLAFSGGAENIQYF. Here the CDR3 DNA reads TGTGCCAGCAGCTTAGCGTTCTCGGGGGGCGCCGAAAACATTCAGTACTTC. Variable domain in full (rest from reference TRBV7-2 and TRBJ2-4): GAGVSQSPSNKVTEKGKDVELRCDPISGHTALYWYRQSLGQGLEFLIYFQGNSAPDKSGLPSDRFSAERTGGSVSTLTIQRTQQEDSAVYLCASSLAFSGGAENIQYFGAGTRLSVL.

V gene TRBV29-1 combines with J gene TRBJ2-6; maybe TRBD1 (7 bases). The CDR3 contains 16 residues. V dropped 3 bases and J dropped 1 base, with 13 bases sitting between them. The germline gives CDR1 SQVTM, CDR2 ANQGSEA. The CDR3 nucleotides are TGCAGCGTTGAGGCCCAGGGGGGATCTGGGGCCAACGTCCTGACTTTC. This sequence encodes CSVEAQGGSGANVLTF.

V and J are TRBV7-2 and TRBJ2-7; possibly TRBD1 for D (6 bases). Trimming pared 3 bases from V and 6 bases from J, leaving 15 bases between. The CDR3 is 14 residues long. CDR1 and CDR2 (germline): SGHTA, FQGNSA. CDR3 in amino acids: CASSLVGQPREQYF. CDR3 bases: TGTGCCAGCAGCTTGGTCGGACAGCCCCGCGAGCAGTACTTC.

The rearrangement uses TRBV30 and TRBJ2-5; D not resolved. The V and J ends lost 0 bases and 4 bases respectively, with 6 bases between them. There are 12 residues in the CDR3. CDR1 is GTSNPN, CDR2 SVGIG, per germline (reference sequence). The DNA of the CDR3 is TGTGCCTGGAGTGTCGCAGGAGAGACCCAGTACTTC. It encodes CAWSVAGETQYF.

This chain joins TRBV4-3 and TRBJ1-3; D remains ambiguous. The V end was cut by 0 bases, the J end by 5 bases, with 5 bases between. This CDR3 region has 13 residues. Per germline, CDR1 LGHNA and CDR2 YSLEER. In DNA form, the CDR3 reads TGCGCCAGCAGCCAAGATGGGAGAAACACCATATATTTT. Its translation is CASSQDGRNTIYF.

This chain connects TRBV10-1 to TRBJ1-2, with unresolved D. The V gene's germline CDR1 is WNHNN and CDR2 SYGVQD (reference sequence). V gave up 3 bases and J gave up 5 bases, with 10 bases separating them. The CDR3 is 13 amino acids. DNA of the CDR3: TGCGCCAGCAGTGAAGGACTTCGGTATGGCTACACCTTC. Its protein product is CASSEGLRYGYTF.

About this clone: Other nucleotide sequences in the sample specify the same CDR3. This rearrangement joins TRBV4-3 to TRBJ2-1, with 13 bases identical to TRBD2. The CDR3 consists of 15 residues. Germline-derived CDR1 and CDR2 are LGHNA and YSLEER. V lost 6 bases to trimming and J lost 9 bases; unmatched junction nucleotides: 8. In DNA, the CDR3 is TGCGCCAGCAGTCCACTAGCGGGAGGGCCTGGTGAGCAGTTCTTC. As protein: CASSPLAGGPGEQFF.

The gene calls are TRBV18 and TRBJ2-3, with D unclear. The V end was cut by 2 bases, the J end by 5 bases, with 17 bases between. The CDR3 spans 16 residues. In germline, CDR1 is KGHSH, CDR2 LQKENI. The CDR3 coding sequence is TGTGCCAGCTCACCAACGATGGAACATTCAGGAGATACGCAGTATTTT. Protein sequence: CASSPTMEHSGDTQYF.

The V and J genes are TRBV5-1 and TRBJ2-1; maybe TRBD1 (6 bases). Trimming stripped 7 bases from V and 0 bases from J, with 14 bases between. Germline-derived CDR1 and CDR2 are SGHRS and YFSETQ. CDR3 length equals 15 residues. CDR3 amino acids: CASALTDSSYNEQFF. The CDR3 coding sequence is TGCGCCAGCGCTCTAACGGACAGCTCCTACAATGAGCAGTTCTTC.